The T cell receptor beta chain described here comes from a study of blood T cell repertoires in COVID-19. Study-wide context: The study drew acute and convalescent COVID-19 samples from the United States, Italy and Spain. T cells, B-cell-depleted T cells, or PBMCs provided the cDNA or gDNA that served as material.

This clone was detected a few times. Seattle's cohort entered during active infection and was followed longitudinally. This CDR3 region has 16 residues. V lost 0 bases, J lost 4 bases, and 10 bases stayed unmatched. Germline CDR1 is SQVTM and CDR2 is ANQGSEA. Authors' analysis steps: Quantification of nucleated cells was approximated via reference gene primer amplification. Sequencing was performed with immunoSEQ multiplex PCR; in TCRdb, only in-frame clones are kept and a portion is missing. V and J calls and clone size come straight from that table; D and trimming were deduced from the DNA. The sample holds some 180,000 clones; roughly 77% are singletons and the top ten take roughly 5.7%.

The clonotype originates from a woman aged 40 to 50 with COVID-19, enrolled during active disease. The sequenced sample was peripheral blood. This chain uses TRBV29-1 with TRBJ2-3; 7 nucleotides match TRBD1. The CDR3 region is CSVEDRNRGPADTQYF. The CDR3 DNA reads as TGCAGCGTTGAAGATCGTAACAGGGGACCCGCAGATACGCAGTATTTT.